The entry below gives a single TCR beta chain sequence along with its context. This specimen belongs to a study of T cell changes during pregnancy in multiple sclerosis. Measured with immunoSEQ multiplex PCR; TCRdb has only the in-frame clones, and not every one. The sample records about 50,000 clones, less than 95% being singletons. Germline-derived CDR1 and CDR2 are MGHRA and YSYEKL. V shed 4 bases and J 1 base; nucleotides not matched to a gene: 9. This CDR3 has 18 amino acids. The sequence came from a female donor with multiple sclerosis, enrolled in a pregnancy study. The genes are TRBV4-1 and TRBJ2-6; 8 bases agree with TRBD2. The input for sequencing was CD4+ T cells from peripheral blood mononuclear cells, taken in the third trimester of pregnancy. CDR3 in amino acids: CASSPQTGGGSGANVLTF. CDR3 nucleotide sequence: TGCGCCAGCAGCCCCCAGACGGGGGGGGGATCTGGGGCCAACGTCCTGACTTTC.